The 6 T cell receptor beta chains below all came from one sample that was sequenced in a study of regulatory T cells in long-lasting Graves disease. Combining iRepertoire HTBI primers with Arm-PCR of CDR3 regions, the authors built TCR beta libraries. Each CDR3 protein gets one entry after TCRdb re-called the multiplex PCR reads with MiXCR. The sample carries about 400,000 distinct CDR3 sequences, around 21% recorded once. Indicated time point: persistent/refractory GD, antithyroid drugs over 5 years with positive TRAb. Following extraction of RNA from PBMCs, that RNA was used to make the TCR library. This specimen was peripheral blood mononuclear cells (PBMCs), taken when the disease was refractory, from a patient treated with antithyroid drugs. Every receptor here comes from a female donor with Graves disease.

Comment on this clonotype: A much larger clone differs from this one at a single base, so this may be a read error. This chain's CDR3 is CASSSSTGFEQYF. The CDR3 DNA sequence: TGTGCCAGCAGCTCGAGTACAGGGTTCGAGCAGTACTTC. The rearrangement links TRBV28 to TRBJ2-7; D perhaps matches TRBD1 (6 bases). CDR1 and CDR2 from the germline V gene are MDHEN and SYDVKM. CDR3 size: 13 residues. V shed 6 bases and J shed 6 bases, with 15 bases lying between them.

This rearrangement joins TRBV19 to TRBJ2-2, with 11 bases matching TRBD2. Trimming took 4 bases from V and 5 from J; bases not matched to a gene: 3. CDR3 length: 15 amino acids. CDR1 and CDR2 from the germline V gene are LNHDA and SQIVND (reference sequence). CDR3 in DNA: TGTGCCAGTAGTAAAGGGACTAGCGGTACCGGGGAGCTGTTTTTT. This codes for CASSKGTSGTGELFF. The variable domain in full, completed from reference TRBV19 and TRBJ2-2, reads DGGITQSPKYLFRKEGQNVTLSCEQNLNHDAMYWYRQDPGQGLRLIYYSQIVNDFQKGDIAEGYSVSREKKESFPLTVTSAQKNPTAFYLCASSKGTSGTGELFFGEGSRLTVL.

This clonotype was counted at least ten times. The chain employs TRBV12-3 or TRBV12-4 and TRBJ2-7, with D unresolved. This CDR3 is built from 11 residues. V was pared by 6 bases and J by 6 bases, with 9 bases between. CDR3 coding DNA: TGTGCCAGCAGCACGGTGGGCGAGCAGTACTTC. Encoded protein: CASSTVGEQYF.

This clonotype was counted ten times or more. V gene TRBV28 combines with J gene TRBJ2-7, with TRBD2 as a possible D gene (6 bases). The CDR3 has 15 residues. Germline loops: CDR1 MDHEN, CDR2 SYDVKM. V gave up 2 bases and J gave up 6 bases, with 17 bases separating them. The CDR3 region has the DNA TGTGCCAGCAGTTTAGCCGCGGGGCGCCCATCCGAGCAGTACTTC. Encoded protein: CASSLAAGRPSEQYF.

The gene calls are TRBV20-1 and TRBJ1-5; 12 positions match TRBD1. V shed 5 bases and J 3 bases; nucleotides not matched to a gene: 5. The CDR3 loop spans 15 amino acids. Germline CDR1 reads DFQATT; CDR2 reads SNEGSKA (reference sequence). For the CDR3, the DNA is TGCAGTGCTCAAGGGACAGGGGGCAACAATCAGCCCCAGCATTTT. Translation: CSAQGTGGNNQPQHF.

This clonotype was counted a few times. A much larger clone sits a single nucleotide away, making a read error possible. V is TRBV27 and J is TRBJ2-7, with D possibly matching TRBD1 (5 bases). Germline V CDR1 and CDR2: MNHEY, SMNVEV (reference sequence). V was shortened by 5 bases and J by 4 bases, with 15 bases between the two germline ends. The CDR3 contains 14 residues. CDR3: CASSLAATGYEQYF. The CDR3 DNA follows: TGTGCCAGCAGTCTCGCCGCTACAGGTTACGAGCAGTACTTC.